The T cell receptor (beta chain) described here comes from a study of CD8 T cells in Susac syndrome. Germline V lookup: CDR1 SGHRS, CDR2 YFSETQ. The J segment lost 5 bases and the V segment lost 4 bases, leaving 4 bases of the junction unmatched. CDR3 length: 14 amino acids. Roughly 0.45 to 1 ug RNA was reverse transcribed with random hexamers. A single record per CDR3 protein comes from TCRdb applying MiXCR to the immunoSEQ multiplex PCR reads. The profile shows about 400,000 distinct CDR3 sequences, 85% to 90% of them singletons. Sequencing used CD8+ T cells from PBMCs. The sequence was obtained from a human donor with multiple sclerosis. The V gene is TRBV5-1, the J gene TRBJ1-1; 11 nucleotides line up with TRBD1. In DNA form, the CDR3 reads TGCGCCAGCAGCGACGGACAGGGGGCAACTGAAGCTTTCTTT. This gives the protein CASSDGQGATEAFF. Full variable domain (missing parts from reference TRBV5-1 and TRBJ1-1): KAGVTQTPRYLIKTRGQQVTLSCSPISGHRSVSWYQQTPGQGLQFLFEYFSETQRNKGNFPGRFSGRQFSNSRSEMNVSTLELGDSALYLCASSDGQGATEAFFGQGTRLTVV.